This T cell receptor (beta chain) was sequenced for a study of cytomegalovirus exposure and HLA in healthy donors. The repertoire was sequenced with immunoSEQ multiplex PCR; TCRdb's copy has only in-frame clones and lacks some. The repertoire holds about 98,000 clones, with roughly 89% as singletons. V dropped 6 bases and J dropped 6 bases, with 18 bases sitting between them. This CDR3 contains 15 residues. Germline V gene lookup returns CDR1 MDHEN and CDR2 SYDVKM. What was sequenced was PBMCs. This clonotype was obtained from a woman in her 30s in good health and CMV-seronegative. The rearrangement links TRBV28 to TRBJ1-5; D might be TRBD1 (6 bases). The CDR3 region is CASRLGTPRGQPQHF. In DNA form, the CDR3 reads TGTGCCAGCAGACTCGGGACACCCCGAGGTCAGCCCCAGCATTTT.